This entry lists 3 T cell receptor beta chains sequenced from one sample in a study of blood T cell repertoires in COVID-19. Assay: immunoSEQ multiplex PCR; the TCRdb copy retains only in-frame clones and omits some. The sample shows around 200,000 clones, about four fifths of them seen only once. What was sequenced was PBMCs or T cells enriched from blood (not recorded which). These receptor sequences come from a woman under 40 who had recovered from COVID-19.

This clone was picked up a small number of times. The chain employs TRBV7-6 and TRBJ2-5, with 11 bases fitting TRBD2. Germline lookup yields CDR1 SGHVS and CDR2 FNYEAQ. The V and J ends lost 5 bases and 5 bases, in that order; junction bases with no gene match: 7. The CDR3 runs 15 residues. CDR3: CASSPIAGGRETQYF. In DNA form, the CDR3 reads TGTGCCAGCAGCCCGATAGCGGGGGGGCGGGAGACCCAGTACTTC.

Only a few counts were recorded for this clone. CDR3 sequence (DNA): TGTGCCATCAAACCAGGAACGAATGAAAAACTGTTTTTT. Protein: CAIKPGTNEKLFF. The V call is TRBV10-3, the J call TRBJ1-4, with D hard to call. Trimming removed 7 bases at V and 5 bases at J, with 11 bases between. The CDR3 extends over 13 amino acids. Germline V gene sequence: CDR1 ENHRY, CDR2 SYGVKD.

This clone was recorded a few times. The genes are TRBV7-3 and TRBJ2-2, with TRBD2 as a possible D gene (6 bases). The germline V gene has CDR1 SGHTA and CDR2 FQGTGA. Trimming pared 5 bases from V and 0 bases from J, leaving 13 bases between. This CDR3 is built from 16 residues. In DNA, the CDR3 is TGTGCCAGCAGCCCCGGGGGAGTTGCGAACACCGGGGAGCTGTTTTTT. Translating it yields CASSPGGVANTGELFF.